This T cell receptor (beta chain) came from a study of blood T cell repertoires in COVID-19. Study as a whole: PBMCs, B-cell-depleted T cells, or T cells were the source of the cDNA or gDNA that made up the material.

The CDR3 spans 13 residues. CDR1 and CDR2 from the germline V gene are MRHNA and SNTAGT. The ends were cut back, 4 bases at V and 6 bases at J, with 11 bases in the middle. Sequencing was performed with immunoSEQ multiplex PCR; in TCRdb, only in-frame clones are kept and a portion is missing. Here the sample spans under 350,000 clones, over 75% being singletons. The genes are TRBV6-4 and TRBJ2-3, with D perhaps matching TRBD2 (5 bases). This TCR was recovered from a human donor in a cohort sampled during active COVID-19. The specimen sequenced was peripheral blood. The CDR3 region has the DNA TGTGCCAGCAGTGCACAGAGAGGGGATACGCAGTATTTT. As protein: CASSAQRGDTQYF.